What follows are 10 T cell receptor beta chains derived from one specimen sequenced in a study of T-cell reconstitution after alpha-beta-depleted transplantation in children. The authors prepared the TCRbeta library with unique molecular identifiers. Via MiXCR, TCRdb re-called the PCR reads, giving one row per CDR3 protein. The table includes about 470,000 distinct CDR3 sequences, 43% detected once. The sample in question was PBMCs, obtained before TCRalphabeta/CD19-depleted stem cell transplant. These receptors originate from a girl aged 2 to 9 with aplastic anemia, due to receive a stem cell transplant.

This rearrangement joins TRBV9 to TRBJ2-3; tentatively, D is TRBD2 (5 bases). V gave up 2 bases and J gave up 6 bases, with 10 bases separating them. The germline gives CDR1 SGDLS, CDR2 YYNGEE. The CDR3 extends over 13 amino acids. CDR3 in DNA: TGTGCCAGCAGCGTCCGACCGGGGGATACGCAGTATTTT. It yields the protein CASSVRPGDTQYF.

This chain connects TRBV6-5 to TRBJ2-7; D might be TRBD1 or TRBD2, each matching 5 bases. The CDR3 loop spans 14 amino acids. Germline lookup yields CDR1 MNHEY and CDR2 SVGAGI. Trimming removed 0 bases at V and 3 bases at J, with 9 bases between. The CDR3 sequence is CASSYSRDHYEQYF. DNA for the CDR3: TGTGCCAGCAGTTACTCCCGGGACCACTACGAGCAGTACTTC.

The chain couples TRBV20-1 to TRBJ2-5, with 9 bases that match TRBD2. CDR1 is DFQATT and CDR2 is SNEGSKA in the germline V gene (reference sequence). J gave up 0 bases and V 0 bases, and 5 bases lay outside the gene matches. There are 16 residues in the CDR3. The CDR3 sequence: CSARDSRGGDQETQYF. In DNA form, the CDR3 reads TGCAGTGCTAGAGATTCGCGCGGGGGGGACCAAGAGACCCAGTACTTC.

Only a few counts were recorded for this clonotype. The chain recombines TRBV29-1 with TRBJ1-5, with D maybe TRBD1 (5 bases). V dropped 4 bases and J dropped 5 bases, with 12 bases sitting between them. Germline V lookup: CDR1 SQVTM, CDR2 ANQGSEA. The CDR3 has 13 residues. For the CDR3, the DNA is TGCAGCGTTGGGGGCGGGTGGGATCAGCCCCAGCATTTT. This gives the protein CSVGGGWDQPQHF.

This clonotype was counted a few times. The V gene is TRBV12-3 or TRBV12-4, the J gene TRBJ2-7, with D perhaps assigned TRBD1 or TRBD2 (6 bases each). Trimming took off 3 bases at V and 3 bases at J, with 12 bases between the two ends. The CDR3 is made up of 14 amino acids. In nucleotides, the CDR3 is TGTGCCAGCAGTTTTTCCGGGGGCTACTACGAGCAGTACTTC. Translation gives CASSFSGGYYEQYF.

This clonotype showed up many times. V is TRBV20-1 and J is TRBJ2-1; the D gene could be TRBD1 or TRBD2 (5 bases each). The CDR3 runs to 12 residues. Germline lookup yields CDR1 DFQATT and CDR2 SNEGSKA (reference sequence). V lost 1 base to trimming and J lost 4 bases, with 5 bases between them. CDR3 sequence: CSARGGYNEQFF. CDR3 coding DNA: TGCAGTGCTAGAGGGGGGTACAATGAGCAGTTCTTC.

About this clonotype: Possible read error: a much larger clone is one base away. J is TRBJ2-5 and V is TRBV20-1; perhaps TRBD2 as D (5 bases). Germline-derived CDR1 and CDR2 are DFQATT and SNEGSKA (reference sequence). The CDR3 has 13 residues. The chain's CDR3 is CSGGQVNQETHYF. The CDR3 nucleotides are TGCAGTGGCGGGCAGGTTAATCAAGAGACCCATTACTTC.

This rearrangement joins TRBV29-1 to TRBJ2-3; perhaps TRBD2 as D (5 bases). CDR3 length: 13 residues. The ends were cut back, 4 bases at V and 0 bases at J, with 8 bases in the middle. Germline CDR1 is SQVTM and CDR2 is ANQGSEA. The CDR3 coding sequence is TGCAGCGTTGGGTGGAGGAGCACAGATACGCAGTATTTT. Protein: CSVGWRSTDTQYF.

The CDR3: CSASSGAGGFYNEQFF. The DNA for the CDR3 is TGCAGTGCTAGCTCCGGAGCGGGAGGATTCTACAATGAGCAGTTCTTC. The chain carries TRBV20-1 and TRBJ2-1; the match to TRBD2 covers 9 bases. Germline V gene sequence: CDR1 DFQATT, CDR2 SNEGSKA (reference sequence). The V and J ends lost 3 bases and 3 bases, in that order; junction bases with no gene match: 9. The CDR3 extends over 16 amino acids.

Many counts were recorded for this clonotype. The chain has TRBV7-9 and TRBJ2-4, with TRBD1 identical over 9 bases. This CDR3 spans 14 amino acids. From germline, CDR1 is SEHNR and CDR2 FQNEAQ (reference sequence). The V gene end was trimmed by 4 bases and the J gene end by 8 bases; junction bases not matched to a gene: 6. The CDR3 DNA is TGTGCCAGCAGCTCGCCGGGACAGGGACACATTCAGTACTTC. Translating it yields CASSSPGQGHIQYF.